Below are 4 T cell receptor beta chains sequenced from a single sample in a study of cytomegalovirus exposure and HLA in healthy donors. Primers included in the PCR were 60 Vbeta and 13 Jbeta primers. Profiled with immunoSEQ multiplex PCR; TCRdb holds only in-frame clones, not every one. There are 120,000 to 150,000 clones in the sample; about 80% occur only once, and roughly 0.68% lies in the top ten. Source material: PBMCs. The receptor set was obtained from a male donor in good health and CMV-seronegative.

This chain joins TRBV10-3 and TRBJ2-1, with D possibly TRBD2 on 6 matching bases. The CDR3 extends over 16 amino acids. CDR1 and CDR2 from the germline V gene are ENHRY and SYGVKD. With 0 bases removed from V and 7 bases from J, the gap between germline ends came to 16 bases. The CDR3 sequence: CAISESNLGGSNEQFF. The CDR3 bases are TGTGCCATCAGTGAGTCGAATCTAGGAGGGTCTAATGAGCAGTTCTTC.

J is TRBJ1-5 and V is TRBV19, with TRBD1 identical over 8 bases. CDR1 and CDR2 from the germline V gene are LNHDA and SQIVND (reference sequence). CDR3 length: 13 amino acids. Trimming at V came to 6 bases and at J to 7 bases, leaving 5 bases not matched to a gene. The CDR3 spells CASSGTGVQPQHF. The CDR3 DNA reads TGTGCCAGTAGCGGGACAGGAGTCCAGCCCCAGCATTTT.

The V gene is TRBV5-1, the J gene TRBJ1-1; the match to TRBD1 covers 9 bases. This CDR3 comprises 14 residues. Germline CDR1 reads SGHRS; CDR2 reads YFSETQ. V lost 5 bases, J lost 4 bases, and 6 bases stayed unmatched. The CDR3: CASRTGGLGTEAFF. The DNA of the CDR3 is TGCGCCAGCAGAACAGGGGGCTTGGGCACTGAAGCTTTCTTT.

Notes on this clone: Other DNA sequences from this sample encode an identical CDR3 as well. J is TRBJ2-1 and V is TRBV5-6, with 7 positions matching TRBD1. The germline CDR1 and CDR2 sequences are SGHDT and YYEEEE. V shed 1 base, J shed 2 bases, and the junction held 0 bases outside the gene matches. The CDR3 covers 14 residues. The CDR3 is CASSLRGPYNEQFF. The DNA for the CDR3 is TGTGCCAGCAGCTTGAGGGGGCCCTACAATGAGCAGTTCTTC. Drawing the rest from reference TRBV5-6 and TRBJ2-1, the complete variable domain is DAGVTQSPTHLIKTRGQQVTLRCSPKSGHDTVSWYQQALGQGPQFIFQYYEEEERQRGNFPDRFSGHQFPNYSSELNVNALLLGDSALYLCASSLRGPYNEQFFGPGTRLTVL.